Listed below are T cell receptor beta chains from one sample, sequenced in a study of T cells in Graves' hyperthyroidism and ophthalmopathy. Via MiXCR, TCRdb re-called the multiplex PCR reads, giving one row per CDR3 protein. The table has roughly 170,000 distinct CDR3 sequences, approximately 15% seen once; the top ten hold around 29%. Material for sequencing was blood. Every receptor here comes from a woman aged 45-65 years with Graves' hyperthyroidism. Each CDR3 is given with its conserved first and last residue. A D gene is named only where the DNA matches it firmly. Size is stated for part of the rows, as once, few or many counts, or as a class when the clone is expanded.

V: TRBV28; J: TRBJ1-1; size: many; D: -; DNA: TGTGCCAGCAGTTTATTCACCAGAGGGGCTTTCTTT; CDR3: CASSLFTRGAFF
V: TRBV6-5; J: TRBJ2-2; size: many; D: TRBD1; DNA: TGTGCCAGCAGTTACGATGATGGGTTACGGGACAGGATACTTTACGCGAACACCGGGGAGCTGTTTTTT; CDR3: CASSYDDGLRDRILYANTGELFF
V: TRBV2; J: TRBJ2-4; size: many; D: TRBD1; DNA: TGTGCCAGAAGGGACAGCAAAAACATTCAGTACTTC; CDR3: CARRDSKNIQYF
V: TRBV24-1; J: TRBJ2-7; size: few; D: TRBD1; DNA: TGTGCCACCAGTGACTCAACCGGGACAGGGAACTACGAGCAGTACTTC; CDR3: CATSDSTGTGNYEQYF
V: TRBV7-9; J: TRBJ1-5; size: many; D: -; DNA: TGTGCCAGCAGCTTAGACCAGTGGCCCCAGCATTTT; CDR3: CASSLDQWPQHF
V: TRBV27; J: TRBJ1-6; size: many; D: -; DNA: TGTGCCAGCAGATACTTGGGCGCGAGGAATTCACCCCTCCACTTT; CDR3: CASRYLGARNSPLHF
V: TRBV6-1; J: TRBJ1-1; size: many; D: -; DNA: TGTGCCAGCAGTGAAGAGATGGAAGCTTTCTTT; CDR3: CASSEEMEAFF
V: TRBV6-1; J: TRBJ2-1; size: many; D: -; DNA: TGTGCCAGCAGTCGGGCTTGGGATGAGCAGTTCTTC; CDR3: CASSRAWDEQFF
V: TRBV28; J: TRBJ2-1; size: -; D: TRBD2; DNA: TGTGCCAGCAGTTACAGCGGGAGGATCAATGAGCAGTTCTTC; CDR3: CASSYSGRINEQFF
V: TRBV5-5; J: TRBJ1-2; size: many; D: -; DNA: TGTGCCAGCAGCTTGTCCGACATCCCCCTCTATGGCTACACCTTC; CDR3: CASSLSDIPLYGYTF
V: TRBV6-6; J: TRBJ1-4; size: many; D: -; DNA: TGTGCCAGCAGTTACGGAGGGAGAAATGAAAAACTGTTTTTT; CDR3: CASSYGGRNEKLFF
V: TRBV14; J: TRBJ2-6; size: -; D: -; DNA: TGTGCCAGCAGCCAAAGATTTATGGAAGGACACTCCCGAGGTTCTGGGGCCAACGTCCTGACTTTC; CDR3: CASSQRFMEGHSRGSGANVLTF
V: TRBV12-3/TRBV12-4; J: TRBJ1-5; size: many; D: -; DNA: TGTGCCAGCACCACAATGACCGAGAATAGCAATCAGCCCCAGCATTTT; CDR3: CASTTMTENSNQPQHF
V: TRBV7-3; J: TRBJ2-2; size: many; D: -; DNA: TGTGCCAGCAGCTTAACTTACCGGGGATCCACCGGGGAGCTGTTTTTT; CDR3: CASSLTYRGSTGELFF
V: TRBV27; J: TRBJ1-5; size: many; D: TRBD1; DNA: TGTGCCAGCAGTTCCCGACAGGGGAATAGCAATCAGCCCCAGCATTTT; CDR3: CASSSRQGNSNQPQHF
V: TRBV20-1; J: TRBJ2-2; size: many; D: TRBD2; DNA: TGCAGTGCTAGACCCAGCGGGGAGAACACCGGGGAGCTGTTTTTT; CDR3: CSARPSGENTGELFF
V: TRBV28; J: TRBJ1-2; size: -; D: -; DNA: TGTGCCAGCAGTTTGACCGTTAGCTATGGCTACACCTTC; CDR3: CASSLTVSYGYTF
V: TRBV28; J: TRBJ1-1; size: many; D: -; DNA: TGTGCCAGCAGTTTCGTCCGGATGACTTGGCTGGGCACTGAAGCTTTCTTT; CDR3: CASSFVRMTWLGTEAFF
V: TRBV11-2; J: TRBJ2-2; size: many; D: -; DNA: TGTGCCAGCAGCTTAGGGGGTTGGGCGAACACCGGGGAGCTGTTTTTT; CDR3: CASSLGGWANTGELFF
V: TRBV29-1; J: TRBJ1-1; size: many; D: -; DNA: TGCAGCGTTGATAGGGGCCCGGTGGGCACTGAAGCTTTCTTT; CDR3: CSVDRGPVGTEAFF
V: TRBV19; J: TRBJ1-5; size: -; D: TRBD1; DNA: TGTGCCAGTAGTATGGGACAGGGTGGTCAGCCCCAGCATTTT; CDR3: CASSMGQGGQPQHF
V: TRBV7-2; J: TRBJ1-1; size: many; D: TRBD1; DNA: TGTGCCAGCAGCCCGACCCCCGGACAGGGGGCATGGACTGAAGCTTTCTTT; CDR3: CASSPTPGQGAWTEAFF
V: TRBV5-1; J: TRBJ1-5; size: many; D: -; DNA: TGCGCCAGCAGCTTGTGGGGGGCGGATGGCCAGCCCCAGCATTTT; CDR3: CASSLWGADGQPQHF
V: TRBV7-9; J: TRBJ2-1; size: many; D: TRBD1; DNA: TGTGCCACCTCTAGACAGGGTTCCTACAATGAGCAGTTCTTC; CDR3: CATSRQGSYNEQFF
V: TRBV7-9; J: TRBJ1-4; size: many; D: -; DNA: TGTGCCAGCAGCTCCCTGGGCAGTGCAACTAATGAAAAACTGTTTTTT; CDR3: CASSSLGSATNEKLFF
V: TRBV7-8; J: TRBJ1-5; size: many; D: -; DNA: TGTGCCAGCAGCTTAGCGGCGGCCAGGGGACGCAATCAGCCCCAGCATTTT; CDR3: CASSLAAARGRNQPQHF
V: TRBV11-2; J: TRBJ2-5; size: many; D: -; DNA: TGTGCCAGCAGCTTAGAGTGGGGCGGGACCCAGTACTTC; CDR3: CASSLEWGGTQYF
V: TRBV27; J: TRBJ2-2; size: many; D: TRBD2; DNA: TGTGCCAGTACCGGACTAGCGGGGGTTCGCGGGGAGCTGTTTTTT; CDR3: CASTGLAGVRGELFF
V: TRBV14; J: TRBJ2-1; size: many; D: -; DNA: TGTGCCAGCAGCCAAGTGGAGGCAAGGAACAATGAGCAGTTCTTC; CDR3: CASSQVEARNNEQFF
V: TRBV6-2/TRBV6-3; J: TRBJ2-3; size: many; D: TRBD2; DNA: TGTGCCAGCCTCCGGGGAGGGCTTGATGCAGATACGCAGTATTTT; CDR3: CASLRGGLDADTQYF
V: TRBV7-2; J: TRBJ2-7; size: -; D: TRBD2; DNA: TGTGCCAGCAGCTCCTCGACTAGCGGTTGGGCGGAGCAGTACTTC; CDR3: CASSSSTSGWAEQYF
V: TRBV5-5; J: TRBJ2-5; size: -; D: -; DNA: TGTGCCAGCAGCCGAGGACATCAAGAGACCCAGTACTTC; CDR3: CASSRGHQETQYF
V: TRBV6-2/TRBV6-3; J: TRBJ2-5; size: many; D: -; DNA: TGTGCCAGCAGTTCGTGGGTTGAGGAGACCCAGTACTTC; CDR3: CASSSWVEETQYF
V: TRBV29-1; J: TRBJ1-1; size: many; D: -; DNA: TGCAGCGTGGAATTTCTCGGTGACACTGAAGCTTTCTTT; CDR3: CSVEFLGDTEAFF
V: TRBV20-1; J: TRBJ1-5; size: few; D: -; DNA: TGCAGTGCCTATAGACCTCGGGGCAATCAGCCCCAGCATTTT; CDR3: CSAYRPRGNQPQHF
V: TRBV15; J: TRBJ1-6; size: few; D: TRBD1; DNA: TGTGCCACCAACAGAGCAGGGGGCAATTCACCCCTCCACTTT; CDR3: CATNRAGGNSPLHF
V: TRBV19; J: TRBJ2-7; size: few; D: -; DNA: TGTGCCAGTAGTATGGTTGGGGGCGAGTCCTCCTACGAGCAGTACTTC; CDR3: CASSMVGGESSYEQYF
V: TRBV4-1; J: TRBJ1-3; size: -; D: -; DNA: TGCGCCAGCAGCCAAGTTTCCGTCGAAGTAGTGCACGGAAACACCATATATTTT; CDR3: CASSQVSVEVVHGNTIYF
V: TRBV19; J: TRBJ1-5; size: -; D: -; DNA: TGTGCCAGTAGTAACCGGCCAACTAGCAATCAGCCCCAGCACTTT; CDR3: CASSNRPTSNQPQHF
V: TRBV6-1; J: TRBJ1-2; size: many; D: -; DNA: TGTGCCAGCAGGGCCGGAGGGAACTATGGCTACACCTTC; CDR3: CASRAGGNYGYTF
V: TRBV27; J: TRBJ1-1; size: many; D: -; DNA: TGTGCCAGCAGCTCCAACCGCAGGGCCAACACTGAAGCTTTCTTT; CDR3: CASSSNRRANTEAFF
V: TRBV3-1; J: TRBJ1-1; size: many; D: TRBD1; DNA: TGTGCCAGCACCGAAACCCCACAGGGGGACACTGAAGCTTTCTTT; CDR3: CASTETPQGDTEAFF
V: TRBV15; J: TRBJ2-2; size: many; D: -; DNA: TGTGCCACCAGCGCCGGGACGGAAGACACCGGGGAGCTGTTTTTT; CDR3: CATSAGTEDTGELFF
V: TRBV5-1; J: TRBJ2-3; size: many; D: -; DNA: TGCGCCAGCAGGGTTCCAGGAAGAGGCACAGATACGCAGTATTTT; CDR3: CASRVPGRGTDTQYF
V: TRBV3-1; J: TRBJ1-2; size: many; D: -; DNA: TGTGCCAGCTCGAGCAGAAACTATGGCTACACCTTC; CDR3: CASSSRNYGYTF
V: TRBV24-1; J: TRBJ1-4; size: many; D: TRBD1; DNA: TGTGCCACCAGTGGGCCGGGACAGAATGAAAAACTGTTTTTT; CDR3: CATSGPGQNEKLFF
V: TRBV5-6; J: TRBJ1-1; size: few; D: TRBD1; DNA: TGTGCCAGCAGCCAACACAGGGGGCGCAGGAACACTGAAGCTTTCTTT; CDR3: CASSQHRGRRNTEAFF
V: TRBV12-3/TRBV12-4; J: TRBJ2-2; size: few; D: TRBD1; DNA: TGTGCCAGCAGTTTACAAGGACAGGTGAACACCGGGGAGCTGTTTTTT; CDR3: CASSLQGQVNTGELFF
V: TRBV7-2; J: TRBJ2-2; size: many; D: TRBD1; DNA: TGTGCCAGCAGCCCCACCAAATGGACAGGGGGCTATTCCTCCGGGGAGCTGTTTTTT; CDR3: CASSPTKWTGGYSSGELFF